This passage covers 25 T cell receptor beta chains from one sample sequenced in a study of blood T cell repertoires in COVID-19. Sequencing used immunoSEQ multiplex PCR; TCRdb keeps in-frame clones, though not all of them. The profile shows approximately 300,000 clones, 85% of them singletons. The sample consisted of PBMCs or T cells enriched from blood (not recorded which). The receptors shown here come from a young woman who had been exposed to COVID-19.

The CDR3 is CASSLQGHYGYTF. CDR3 bases: TGTGCCAGCAGTTTACAGGGCCACTATGGCTACACCTTC. The chain couples TRBV12-3 or TRBV12-4 to TRBJ1-2, with a tentative D call TRBD1 (5 bases). Trimming shortened V by 2 bases and J by 3 bases, and 7 bases separated the two germline ends. The CDR3 extends over 13 amino acids.

The CDR3 protein is CSVEQEPSTEAFF. In DNA, the CDR3 is TGCAGCGTTGAACAGGAACCGAGCACTGAAGCTTTCTTT. The chain carries TRBV29-1 and TRBJ1-1; no clear D gene. The CDR3 is 13 residues long. Trimming left V 2 bases short and J 4 bases short, with 11 bases between. The germline V gene encodes CDR1 SQVTM and CDR2 ANQGSEA.

The CDR3 is CASSLAQTSNLYGYTF. The CDR3 region has the DNA TGTGCCAGCAGCTTAGCACAGACATCGAACCTTTATGGCTACACCTTC. This rearrangement joins TRBV7-9 to TRBJ1-2; D not certain. V was clipped by 0 bases and J by 5 bases, with 16 bases between them. CDR3 length: 16 residues. CDR1 and CDR2 from the germline V gene are SEHNR and FQNEAQ (reference sequence).

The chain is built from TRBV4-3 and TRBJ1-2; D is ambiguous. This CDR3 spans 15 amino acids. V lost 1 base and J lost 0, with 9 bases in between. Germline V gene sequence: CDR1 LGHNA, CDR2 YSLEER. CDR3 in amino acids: CASSQGTDSNYGYTF. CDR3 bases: TGCGCCAGCAGCCAAGGGACGGACTCTAACTATGGCTACACCTTC.

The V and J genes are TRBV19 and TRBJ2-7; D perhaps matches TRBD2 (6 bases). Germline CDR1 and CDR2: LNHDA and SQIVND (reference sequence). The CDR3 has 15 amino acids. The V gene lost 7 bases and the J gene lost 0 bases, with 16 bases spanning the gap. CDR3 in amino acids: CASKSGDSSSYEQYF. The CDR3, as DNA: TGTGCCAGTAAATCGGGAGACAGCAGCTCCTACGAGCAGTACTTC.

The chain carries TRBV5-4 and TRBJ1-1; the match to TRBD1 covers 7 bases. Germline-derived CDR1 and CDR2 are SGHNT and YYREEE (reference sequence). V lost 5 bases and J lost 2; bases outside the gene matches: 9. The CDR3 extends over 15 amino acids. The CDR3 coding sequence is TGTGCCAGCAGTTCGACGACAGGGTTAAACACTGAAGCTTTCTTT. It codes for CASSSTTGLNTEAFF. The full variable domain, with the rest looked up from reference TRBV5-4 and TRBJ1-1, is ETGVTQSPTHLIKTRGQQVTLRCSSQSGHNTVSWYQQALGQGPQFIFQYYREEENGRGNFPPRFSGLQFPNYSSELNVNALELDDSALYLCASSSTTGLNTEAFFGQGTRLTVV.

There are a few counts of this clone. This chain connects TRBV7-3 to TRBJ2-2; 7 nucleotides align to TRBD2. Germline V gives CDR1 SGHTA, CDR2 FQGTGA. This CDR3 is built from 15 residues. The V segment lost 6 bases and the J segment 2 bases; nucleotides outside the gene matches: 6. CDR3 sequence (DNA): TGTGCCAGCAGTCCCGGGACTAAAAACACCGGGGAGCTGTTTTTT. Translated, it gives CASSPGTKNTGELFF.

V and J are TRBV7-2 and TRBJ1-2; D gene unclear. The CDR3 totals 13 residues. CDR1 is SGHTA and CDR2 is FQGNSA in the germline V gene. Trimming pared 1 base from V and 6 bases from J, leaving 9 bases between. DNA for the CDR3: TGTGCCAGCAGCTTAGTCCTATCTAATGGCTACACCTTC. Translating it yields CASSLVLSNGYTF.

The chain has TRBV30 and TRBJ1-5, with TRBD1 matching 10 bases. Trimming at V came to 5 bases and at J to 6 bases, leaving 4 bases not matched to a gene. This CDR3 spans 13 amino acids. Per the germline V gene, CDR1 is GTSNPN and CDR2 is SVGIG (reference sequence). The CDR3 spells CAWGQGGGQPQHF. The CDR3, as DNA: TGTGCCTGGGGACAGGGGGGAGGTCAGCCCCAGCATTTT.

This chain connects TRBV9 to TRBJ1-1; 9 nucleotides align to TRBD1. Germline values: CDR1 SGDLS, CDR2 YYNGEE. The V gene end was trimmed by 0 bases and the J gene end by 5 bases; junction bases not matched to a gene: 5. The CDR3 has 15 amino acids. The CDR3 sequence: CASSVVGTGITEAFF. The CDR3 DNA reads TGTGCCAGCAGCGTAGTAGGGACAGGGATAACTGAAGCTTTCTTT.

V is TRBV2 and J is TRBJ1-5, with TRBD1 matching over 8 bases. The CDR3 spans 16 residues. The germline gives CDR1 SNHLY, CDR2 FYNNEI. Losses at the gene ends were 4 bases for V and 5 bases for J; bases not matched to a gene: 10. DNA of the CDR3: TGTGCCAGCAGTGGAAGCGGCAGGGGGCTTGATCAGCCCCAGCATTTT. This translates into CASSGSGRGLDQPQHF.

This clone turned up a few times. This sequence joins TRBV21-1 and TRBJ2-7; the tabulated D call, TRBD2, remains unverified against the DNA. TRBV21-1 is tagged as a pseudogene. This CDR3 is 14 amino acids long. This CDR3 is CASSTAGTYYEQYF. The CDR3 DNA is TGTGCCAGCAGCACCGCCGGGACTTACTACGAGCAGTACTTC.

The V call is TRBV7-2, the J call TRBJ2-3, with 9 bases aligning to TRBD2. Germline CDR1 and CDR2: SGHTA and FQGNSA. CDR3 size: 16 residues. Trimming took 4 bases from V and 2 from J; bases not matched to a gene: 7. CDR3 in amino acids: CASSYGPGLATDTQYF. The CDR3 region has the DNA TGTGCCAGCAGCTACGGACCGGGACTAGCCACAGATACGCAGTATTTT.

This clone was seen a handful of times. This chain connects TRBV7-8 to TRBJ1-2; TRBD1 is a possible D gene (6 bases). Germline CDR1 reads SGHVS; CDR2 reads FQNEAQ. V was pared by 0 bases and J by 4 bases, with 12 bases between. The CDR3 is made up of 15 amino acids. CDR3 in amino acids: CASSLAGQRGYGYTF. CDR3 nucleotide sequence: TGTGCCAGCAGCTTAGCAGGACAGAGGGGCTATGGCTACACCTTC.

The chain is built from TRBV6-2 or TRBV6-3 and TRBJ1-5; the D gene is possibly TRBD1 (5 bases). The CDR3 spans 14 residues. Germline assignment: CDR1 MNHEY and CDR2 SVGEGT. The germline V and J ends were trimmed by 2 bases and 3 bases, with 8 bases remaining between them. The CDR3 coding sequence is TGTGCCAGCAGTTACGGAGGGGCCAATCAGCCCCAGCATTTT. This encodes CASSYGGANQPQHF.

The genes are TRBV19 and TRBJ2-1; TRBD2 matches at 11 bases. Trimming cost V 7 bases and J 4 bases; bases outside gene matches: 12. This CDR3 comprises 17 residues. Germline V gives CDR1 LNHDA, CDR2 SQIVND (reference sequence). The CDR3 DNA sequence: TGTGCCAGTACTCGGAGTCTGGGACTAGCGGTTTACAATGAGCAGTTCTTC. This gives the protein CASTRSLGLAVYNEQFF.

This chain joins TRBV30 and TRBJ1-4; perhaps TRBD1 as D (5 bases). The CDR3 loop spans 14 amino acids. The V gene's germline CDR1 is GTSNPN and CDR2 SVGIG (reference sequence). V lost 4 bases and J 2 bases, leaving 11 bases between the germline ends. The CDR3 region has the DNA TGTGCCTGGAATTCAGGGTCCACTAATGAAAAACTGTTTTTT. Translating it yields CAWNSGSTNEKLFF.

The CDR3, as DNA: TGTGCCAGCAGCCCGGAACAGCGGGGGACCTACGAGCAGTACTTC. Protein: CASSPEQRGTYEQYF. The J gene is TRBJ2-7, the V gene TRBV3-1 (or the pseudogene TRBV3-2), with 8 bases that match TRBD2. This CDR3 is 15 amino acids long. Germline V gene lookup returns CDR1 LGHDT and CDR2 YNNKEL (reference sequence). Trimming removed 4 bases from V and 2 bases from J; junction bases left unmatched: 7.

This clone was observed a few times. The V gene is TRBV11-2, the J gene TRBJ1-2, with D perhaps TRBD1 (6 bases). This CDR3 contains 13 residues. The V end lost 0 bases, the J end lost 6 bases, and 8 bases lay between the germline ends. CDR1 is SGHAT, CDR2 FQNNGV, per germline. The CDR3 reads CASSLDRGDGYTF. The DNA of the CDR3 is TGTGCCAGCAGCTTAGACAGGGGAGATGGCTACACCTTC. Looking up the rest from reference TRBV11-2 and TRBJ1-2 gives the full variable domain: EAGVAQSPRYKIIEKRQSVAFWCNPISGHATLYWYQQILGQGPKLLIQFQNNGVVDDSQLPKDRFSAERLKGVDSTLKIQPAKLEDSAVYLCASSLDRGDGYTFGSGTRLTVV.

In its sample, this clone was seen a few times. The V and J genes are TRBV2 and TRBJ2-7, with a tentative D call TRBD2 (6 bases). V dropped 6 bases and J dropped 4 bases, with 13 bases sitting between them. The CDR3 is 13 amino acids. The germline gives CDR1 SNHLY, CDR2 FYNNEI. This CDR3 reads CASRRDGGYEQYF. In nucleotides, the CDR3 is TGTGCCAGCAGGCGGGACGGGGGTTACGAGCAGTACTTC.

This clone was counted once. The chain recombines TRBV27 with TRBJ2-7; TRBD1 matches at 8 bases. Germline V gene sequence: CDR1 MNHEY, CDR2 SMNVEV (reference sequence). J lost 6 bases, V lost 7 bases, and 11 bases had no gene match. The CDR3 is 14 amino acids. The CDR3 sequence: CASNPRGRFVEQYF. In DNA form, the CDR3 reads TGTGCCAGCAACCCCAGGGGGCGCTTTGTCGAGCAGTACTTC.

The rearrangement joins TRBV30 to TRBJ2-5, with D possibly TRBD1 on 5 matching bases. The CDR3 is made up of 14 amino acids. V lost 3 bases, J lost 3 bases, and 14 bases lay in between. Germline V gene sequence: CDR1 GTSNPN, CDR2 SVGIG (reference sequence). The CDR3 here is CAWSPRAGKETQYF. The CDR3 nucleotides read TGTGCCTGGAGCCCCAGGGCAGGCAAAGAGACCCAGTACTTC. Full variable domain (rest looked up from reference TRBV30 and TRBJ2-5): SQTIHQWPATLVQPVGSPLSLECTVEGTSNPNLYWYRQAAGRGLQLLFYSVGIGQISSEVPQNLSASRPQDRQFILSSKKLLLSDSGFYLCAWSPRAGKETQYFGPGTRLLVL.

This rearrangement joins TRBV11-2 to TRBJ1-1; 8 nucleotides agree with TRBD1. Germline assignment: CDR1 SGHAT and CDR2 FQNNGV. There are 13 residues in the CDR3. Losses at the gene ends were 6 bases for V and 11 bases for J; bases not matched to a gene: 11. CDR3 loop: CASSLKAGTGAFF. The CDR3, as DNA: TGTGCCAGCAGTTTAAAAGCCGGGACAGGTGCTTTCTTT.

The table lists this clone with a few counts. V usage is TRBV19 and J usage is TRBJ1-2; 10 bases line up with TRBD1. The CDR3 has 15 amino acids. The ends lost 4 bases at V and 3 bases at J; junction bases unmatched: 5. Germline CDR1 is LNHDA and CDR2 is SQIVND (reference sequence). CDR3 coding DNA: TGTGCCAGTAGTAGGGACAGGGGAAACTACTATGGCTACACCTTC. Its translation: CASSRDRGNYYGYTF.

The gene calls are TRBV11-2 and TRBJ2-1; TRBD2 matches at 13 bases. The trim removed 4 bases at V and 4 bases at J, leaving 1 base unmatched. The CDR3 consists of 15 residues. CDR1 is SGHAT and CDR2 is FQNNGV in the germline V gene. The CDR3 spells CASSSLAGGYNEQFF. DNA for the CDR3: TGTGCCAGCAGCTCACTAGCGGGGGGGTACAATGAGCAGTTCTTC.